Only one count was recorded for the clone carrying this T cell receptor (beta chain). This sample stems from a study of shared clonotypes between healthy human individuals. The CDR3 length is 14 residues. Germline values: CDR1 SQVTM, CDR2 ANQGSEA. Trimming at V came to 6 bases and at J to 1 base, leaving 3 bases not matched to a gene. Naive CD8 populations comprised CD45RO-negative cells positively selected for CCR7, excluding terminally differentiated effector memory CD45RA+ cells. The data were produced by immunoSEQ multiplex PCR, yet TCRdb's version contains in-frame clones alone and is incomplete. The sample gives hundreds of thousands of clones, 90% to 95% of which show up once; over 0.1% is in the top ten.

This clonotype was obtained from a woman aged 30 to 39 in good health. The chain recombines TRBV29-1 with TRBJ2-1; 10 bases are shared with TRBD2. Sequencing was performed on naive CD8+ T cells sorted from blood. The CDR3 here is CSVILAGSYNEQFF. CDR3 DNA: TGCAGCGTCATACTAGCGGGGTCCTACAATGAGCAGTTCTTC.